The rows below give T cell receptor beta chains drawn from one sample of a study of T-cell memory formation after mild COVID-19. One entry per CDR3 protein, called by TCRdb with MiXCR from the 5' RACE reads. The sample includes hundreds of thousands of distinct CDR3 sequences, 25% to 30% of them seen just once. The sequenced material came from PBMCs or a T cell subset sorted from them (not recorded which). These receptors were obtained from an adult woman who had mild COVID-19 (a few samples of this study predate the infection). Cell type and time point are not known. Both conserved end residues are part of each CDR3. Fields, in order: clone size, V gene, D gene, J gene, CDR3 DNA, CDR3 protein. D genes are given only for firm matches. The size of a clone is reported for some rows only, either as once, few or many, or as a class for expanded clones.

-,TRBV11-2,-,TRBJ2-5,TGTGCCAGCAGCTTACCTCTGGGATCGGAGGGACCCGGGATGGAGACCCAGTACTTC,CASSLPLGSEGPGMETQYF
few,TRBV20-1,-,TRBJ1-1,TGCAGTGCTAGAGTGGATGGTGGCACCTTGAACACTGAAGCTTTCTTT,CSARVDGGTLNTEAFF
-,TRBV29-1,TRBD2,TRBJ2-7,TGCAGCGTTTACGCGGGAGGATACGAGCAGTACTTC,CSVYAGGYEQYF
few,TRBV7-9,-,TRBJ2-3,TGTGCCAGCAGCTTCCGACAGGAGTACACAGATACGCAGTATTTT,CASSFRQEYTDTQYF
-,TRBV6-2/TRBV6-3,TRBD2,TRBJ2-3,TGTGCCAGCAGTTACAGAAGAAGGCTAGCGGGTATCATGGGCGTTCTCGGTACGCAGTATTTT,CASSYRRRLAGIMGVLGTQYF
-,TRBV7-9,-,TRBJ1-1,TGTGCCGGGGGCAACACTGAAGCTTTCTTT,CAGGNTEAFF
many,TRBV7-9,TRBD1,TRBJ2-5,TGTGCCAGCAGCCGCGGACAGGGGGAGACCCAGTACTTC,CASSRGQGETQYF
-,TRBV5-1,TRBD1,TRBJ2-7,TGCGCCAGCAGCTTGGGTCCGACAGGGTACAAGAACTTC,CASSLGPTGYKNF
few,TRBV27,TRBD2,TRBJ2-5,TGTGCCAGCAGCGAGGGAGGGCTGGAGACCCAGTACTTC,CASSEGGLETQYF
many,TRBV7-9,-,TRBJ1-2,TGTGCCAGCAGCTTACAGGGTTCGGGAGGCTACACCTTC,CASSLQGSGGYTF
-,TRBV4-1,TRBD1,TRBJ2-7,TGCGCCAGCAGCCAACCTCGGGACAGGGAAAAGGAGCAGTACTTC,CASSQPRDREKEQYF
-,TRBV9,TRBD2,TRBJ2-7,TGTGCCAGCAGCCCCCAAGGTAGCGGGAGTTTTTCCGAGCAGTACTTC,CASSPQGSGSFSEQYF
-,TRBV29-1,-,TRBJ1-1,TGCAGCGTTGAGTTCGAGCGGAACACTGAAGCTTTCTTT,CSVEFERNTEAFF
few,TRBV5-1,-,TRBJ2-4,TGCGCCAGCAGCTTGGGACAGGGAGGAAACATTCAGTACTTC,CASSLGQGGNIQYF
few,TRBV20-1,-,TRBJ2-1,TGCAGTGCTAAGGTCCAGGGACGATTACAGTTCTTC,CSAKVQGRLQFF
once,TRBV14,-,TRBJ1-1,TGTGCCAGCAGCCCCGGGACACGAAGGGGGAACACTGAAGCTTTCTTT,CASSPGTRRGNTEAFF
-,TRBV6-5,-,TRBJ2-6,TGTGCCAGCAGTTACTGGGGCAGGGACCCCGGGGCCAACGTCCTGACTTTC,CASSYWGRDPGANVLTF